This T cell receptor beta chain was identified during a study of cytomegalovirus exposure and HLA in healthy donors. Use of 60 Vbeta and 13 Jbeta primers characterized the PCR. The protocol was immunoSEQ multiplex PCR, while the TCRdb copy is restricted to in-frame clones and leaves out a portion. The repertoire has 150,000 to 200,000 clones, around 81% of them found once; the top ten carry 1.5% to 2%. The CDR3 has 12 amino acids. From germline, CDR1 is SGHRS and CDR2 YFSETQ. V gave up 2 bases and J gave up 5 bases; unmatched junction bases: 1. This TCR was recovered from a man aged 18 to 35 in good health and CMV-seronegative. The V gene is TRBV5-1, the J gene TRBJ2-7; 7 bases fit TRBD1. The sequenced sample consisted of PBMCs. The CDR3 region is CASSFDRDEQYF. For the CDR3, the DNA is TGCGCCAGCAGCTTCGACAGGGACGAGCAGTACTTC. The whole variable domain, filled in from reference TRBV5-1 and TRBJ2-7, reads KAGVTQTPRYLIKTRGQQVTLSCSPISGHRSVSWYQQTPGQGLQFLFEYFSETQRNKGNFPGRFSGRQFSNSRSEMNVSTLELGDSALYLCASSFDRDEQYFGPGTRLTVT.